This T cell receptor (beta chain) was retrieved from a study of blood T cell repertoires in COVID-19. Overall study context: Acute-phase and convalescent COVID-19 samples originated in the United States, Italy and Spain. PBMCs, B-cell-depleted T cells, or T cells provided the cDNA or gDNA that made up the material.

The CDR3 is 14 residues long. The ends were cut back, 3 bases at V and 0 bases at J, with 7 bases in the middle. Germline-derived CDR1 and CDR2 are SNHLY and FYNNEI. Seattle patients were enrolled while actively infected and followed longitudinally. In the source study's methods: Reference gene primer amplification gave nucleated cell count estimates. Method: immunoSEQ multiplex PCR; TCRdb's copy keeps in-frame clones and lacks some. For V, J and clone size, that table is used; D and trimming come from the DNA. This table holds about 500,000 clones, roughly nine tenths found once. This receptor was taken from a man in his late teens or twenties with COVID-19, enrolled during active disease. Sequencing was carried out using peripheral blood. This chain links TRBV2 with TRBJ2-3, with a possible D match to TRBD2 (5 bases). This chain's CDR3 is CASSETGSTDTQYF. The CDR3 region has the DNA TGTGCCAGCAGTGAGACGGGGAGCACAGATACGCAGTATTTT.